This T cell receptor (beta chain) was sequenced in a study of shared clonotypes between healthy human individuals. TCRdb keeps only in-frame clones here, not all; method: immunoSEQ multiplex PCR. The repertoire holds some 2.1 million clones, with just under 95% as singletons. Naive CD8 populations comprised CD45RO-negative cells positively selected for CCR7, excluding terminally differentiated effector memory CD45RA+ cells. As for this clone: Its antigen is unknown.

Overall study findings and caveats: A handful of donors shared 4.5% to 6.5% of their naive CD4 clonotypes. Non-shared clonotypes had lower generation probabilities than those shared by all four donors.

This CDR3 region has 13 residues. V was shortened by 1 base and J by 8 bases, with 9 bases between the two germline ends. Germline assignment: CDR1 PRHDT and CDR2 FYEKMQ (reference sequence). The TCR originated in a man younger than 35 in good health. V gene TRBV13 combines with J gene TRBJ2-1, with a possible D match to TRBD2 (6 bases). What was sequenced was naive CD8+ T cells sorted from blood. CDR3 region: CASSLERRDEQFF. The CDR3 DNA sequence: TGTGCCAGCAGCTTAGAGCGGAGGGATGAGCAGTTCTTC.